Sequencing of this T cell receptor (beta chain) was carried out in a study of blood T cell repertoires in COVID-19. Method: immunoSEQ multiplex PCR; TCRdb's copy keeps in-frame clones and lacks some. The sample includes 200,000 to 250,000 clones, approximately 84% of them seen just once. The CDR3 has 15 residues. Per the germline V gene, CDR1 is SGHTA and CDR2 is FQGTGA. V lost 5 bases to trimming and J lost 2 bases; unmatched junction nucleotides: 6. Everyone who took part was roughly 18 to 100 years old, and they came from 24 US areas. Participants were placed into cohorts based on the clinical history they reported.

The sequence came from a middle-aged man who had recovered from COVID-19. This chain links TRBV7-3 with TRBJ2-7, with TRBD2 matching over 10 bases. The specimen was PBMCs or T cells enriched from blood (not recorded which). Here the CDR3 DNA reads TGTGCCAGCAGCCGAAGCGGGGGGGCAGCCTACGAGCAGTACTTC. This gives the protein CASSRSGGAAYEQYF.